The table lists the clone carrying this T cell receptor (beta chain) with a few counts. The antigen is undetermined. The V gene's germline CDR1 is SEHNR and CDR2 FQNEAQ (reference sequence). V was clipped by 4 bases and J by 11 bases; unmatched bases: 8. The CDR3 covers 13 residues. This entry is derived from a study of PD-1 blockade in classical Hodgkin lymphoma. Study background: Patients received nivolumab 3 mg/kg intravenously every 2 weeks. General observations from the study: The causes of the repertoire differences, possibly disease activity or prior therapy, remain undefined. Compared with healthy donors, newly diagnosed patients reportedly showed lower baseline TCR diversity. The study found that TCR diversity rose significantly by C4D1 in CD4+ but not CD8+ cells.

Time point reported: cycle 4 day 1 (C4D1), after 6 weeks of nivolumab. Brentuximab vedotin exposure varied, and every patient relapsed after autologous stem cell transplantation. The method was immunoSEQ multiplex PCR; TCRdb's version includes in-frame clones alone and lacks a portion of them. The sample consists of under 45,000 clones, 55% to 80% of them appearing once. Sequences were derived from peripheral blood mononuclear cells (PBMCs), sampled before the fourth cycle of nivolumab. The receptor's source is a human donor with classical Hodgkin lymphoma. The chain recombines TRBV7-9 with TRBJ1-3, with 7 bases that match TRBD1. CDR3 loop: CASSSGEGGPIYF. The DNA for the CDR3 is TGTGCCAGCAGCTCGGGTGAAGGGGGCCCCATATATTTT.